Listed below are T cell receptor beta chains from one sample, sequenced in a study of metastatic and nonmetastatic thyroid tumors. TCRdb reanalyzed the PCR reads via MiXCR. The sample has under 55,000 clones, under 20% seen once; the top ten hold about 2.7%. The sequenced sample was blood. These receptors were obtained from a female donor with papillary thyroid cancer or a benign thyroid nodule (not recorded which). Some clones in this sample may be carry-over from other donors' samples. Both conserved end residues are trimmed from each CDR3. Fields, in order: J gene, V gene, clone size, CDR3 protein. Only some rows state a clone size, as once, few, many or a class for expanded clones.

TRBJ2-3 | TRBV18 | many | ASSPRVPGNDTQY
TRBJ2-1 | TRBV15 | many | ATSGGLARHNEQF
TRBJ2-7 | TRBV2 | many | ASSGGGSGRGGQY
TRBJ2-5 | TRBV27 | many | ASSLGTGALETQY
TRBJ2-5 | TRBV20-1 | - | SAREGVQETQY
TRBJ2-2 | TRBV7-9 | many | ASSLGLSGELF
TRBJ2-6 | TRBV5-1 | - | AISPPTSSGANVLT
TRBJ1-5 | TRBV6-1 | many | ASSEIGSQPQH
TRBJ2-1 | TRBV7-9 | many | ASSLSGPGQF
TRBJ2-5 | TRBV20-1 | - | SASGSPKETQY
TRBJ2-2 | TRBV24-1 | once | ATSDCWLAVYTGELF
TRBJ2-7 | TRBV28 | few | ASSQTSGCSYEQY